The entry below describes one T cell receptor (beta chain). Per the original data handling: From reference gene primer amplification, estimates of nucleated cell counts were derived. Here immunoSEQ multiplex PCR was the method, and the copy in TCRdb shows in-frame clones only, minus some. The V and J calls and the clone size are those of that table, but D and trimming were determined from the DNA. The table includes about 190,000 clones, less than 80% detected once. This entry comes from a study of blood T cell repertoires in COVID-19. Study-level information: Samples taken during acute and convalescent COVID-19 were collected in the United States, Italy and Spain. T cells, B-cell-depleted T cells, or PBMCs supplied cDNA or gDNA.

CDR1 is MGHDK and CDR2 is SYGVNS in the germline V gene. V dropped 11 bases and J dropped 0 bases, with 13 bases sitting between them. This CDR3 region has 13 residues. This chain uses TRBV25-1 with TRBJ1-1; D is undetermined. The specimen sequenced was peripheral blood. This TCR was sampled from a woman in her fifties or sixties with acute or convalescent COVID-19. The CDR3 loop reads CAVTGILNTEAFF. The DNA for the CDR3 is TGTGCCGTCACGGGGATTCTGAACACTGAAGCTTTCTTT.